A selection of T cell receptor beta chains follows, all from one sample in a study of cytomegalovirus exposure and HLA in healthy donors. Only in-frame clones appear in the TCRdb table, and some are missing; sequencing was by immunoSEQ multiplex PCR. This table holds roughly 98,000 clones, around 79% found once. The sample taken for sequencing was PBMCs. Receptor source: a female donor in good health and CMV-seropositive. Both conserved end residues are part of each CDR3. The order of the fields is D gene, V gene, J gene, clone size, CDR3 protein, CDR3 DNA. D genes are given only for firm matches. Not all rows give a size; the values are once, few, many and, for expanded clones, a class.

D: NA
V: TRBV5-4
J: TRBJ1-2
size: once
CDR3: CASSTGGYGYTF
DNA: TGTGCCAGCAGTACTGGAGGTTATGGCTACACCTTC

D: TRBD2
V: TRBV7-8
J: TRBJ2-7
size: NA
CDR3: CASSLVAGPSYEQYF
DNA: TGTGCCAGCAGCTTAGTAGCGGGCCCCTCCTACGAGCAGTACTTC

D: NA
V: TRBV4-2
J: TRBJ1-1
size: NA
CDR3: CASSQARGRNTEAFF
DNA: TGTGCCAGCAGCCAAGCCAGGGGCAGAAACACTGAAGCTTTCTTT

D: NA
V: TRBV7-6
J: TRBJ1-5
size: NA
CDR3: CASSPDIGGQPQHF
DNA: TGCGCCAGCAGCCCAGACATAGGGGGTCAGCCCCAGCATTTT

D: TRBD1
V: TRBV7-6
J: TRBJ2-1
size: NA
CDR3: CASTVRDRVGGEQFF
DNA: TGTGCCAGCACCGTGAGGGACAGGGTGGGCGGTGAGCAGTTCTTC

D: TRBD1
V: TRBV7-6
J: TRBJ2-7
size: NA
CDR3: CASSLGTEQPYEQYF
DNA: TGTGCCAGCAGCCTAGGGACAGAGCAACCCTACGAGCAGTACTTC

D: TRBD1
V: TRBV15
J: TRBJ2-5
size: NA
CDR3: CATSRDLGTGKTQYF
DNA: TGTGCCACCAGCAGAGATCTCGGGACAGGGAAGACCCAGTACTTC

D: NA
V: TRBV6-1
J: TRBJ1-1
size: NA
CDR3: CASVYEAEIGTEAFF
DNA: TGTGCCAGCGTCTATGAGGCAGAAATCGGCACTGAAGCTTTCTTT

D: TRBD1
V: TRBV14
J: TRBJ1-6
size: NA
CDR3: CASSQATGVGSSSYNSPLHF
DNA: TGTGCCAGCAGCCAAGCTACAGGGGTGGGATCGAGCTCCTATAATTCACCCCTCCACTTT

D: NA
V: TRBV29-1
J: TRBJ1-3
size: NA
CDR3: CSVGGLGNTIYF
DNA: TGCAGCGTTGGCGGGCTTGGAAACACCATATATTTT

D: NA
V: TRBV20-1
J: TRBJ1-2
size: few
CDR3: CSAQNYGYTF
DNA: TGCAGTGCACAGAACTATGGCTACACCTTC

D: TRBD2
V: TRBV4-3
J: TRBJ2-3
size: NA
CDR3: CASSQGLAGTRSTDTQYF
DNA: TGCGCCAGCAGCCAGGGACTAGCGGGAACGAGAAGCACAGATACGCAGTATTTT

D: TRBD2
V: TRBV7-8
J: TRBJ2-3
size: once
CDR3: CASSSTGRAADTQYF
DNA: TGTGCCAGCAGCTCCACCGGGAGGGCCGCAGATACGCAGTATTTT

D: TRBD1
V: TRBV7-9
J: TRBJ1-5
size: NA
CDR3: CASSSGQGNQPQHF
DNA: TGTGCCAGCAGCTCGGGACAGGGGAACCAGCCCCAGCATTTT

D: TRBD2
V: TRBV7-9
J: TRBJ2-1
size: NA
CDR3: CSSSLISGGQFF
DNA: TGTTCCAGCAGCTTAATTTCGGGAGGACAGTTCTTC

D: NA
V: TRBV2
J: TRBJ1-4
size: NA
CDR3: CASRRDFGNEKLFF
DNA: TGTGCCAGCAGGCGGGACTTTGGTAATGAAAAACTGTTTTTT

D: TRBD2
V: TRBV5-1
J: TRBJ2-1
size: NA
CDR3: CASSSGGLASYNEQFF
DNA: TGCGCCAGCAGCTCGGGGGGACTAGCGAGCTACAATGAGCAGTTCTTC

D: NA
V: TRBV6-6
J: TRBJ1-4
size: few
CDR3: CASREVGTNEKLFF
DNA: TGTGCCAGCAGGGAGGTCGGAACTAATGAAAAACTGTTTTTT

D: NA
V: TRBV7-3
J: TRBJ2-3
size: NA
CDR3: CASSWDINANTQYF
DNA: TGTGCCAGCAGCTGGGACATAAACGCGAATACGCAGTATTTT

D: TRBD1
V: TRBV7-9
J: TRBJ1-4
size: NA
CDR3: CASSLDRGTNEKLFF
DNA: TGTGCCAGCAGCTTAGACAGGGGAACTAATGAAAAACTGTTTTTT

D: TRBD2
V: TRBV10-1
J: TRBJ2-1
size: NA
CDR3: CASSEVAGGYNEQFF
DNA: TGCGCCAGCAGTGAGGTAGCGGGGGGATACAATGAGCAGTTCTTC

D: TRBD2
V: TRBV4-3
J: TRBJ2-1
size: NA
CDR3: CASSQEETGGRDEQFF
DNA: TGCGCCAGCAGCCAAGAAGAGACTGGCGGGAGGGATGAGCAGTTCTTC

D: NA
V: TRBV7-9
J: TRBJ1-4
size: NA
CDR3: CASSLGGAANEKLFF
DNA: TGTGCCAGCAGCTTAGGTGGGGCGGCTAATGAAAAACTGTTTTTT

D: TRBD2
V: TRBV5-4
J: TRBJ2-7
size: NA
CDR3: CASSPGLAGAYEQYF
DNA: TGTGCCAGCAGCCCTGGACTAGCGGGGGCCTACGAGCAGTACTTC